This TCR beta chain is from a study of blood T cell repertoires in COVID-19. Across the study: Researchers got acute and convalescent COVID-19 samples from the United States, Italy and Spain. T cells, B-cell-depleted T cells, or PBMCs provided the cDNA or gDNA that served as material.

Original data processing: Nucleated cell number was recorded as an estimate derived from reference gene primer amplification. Assay: immunoSEQ multiplex PCR; the TCRdb copy retains only in-frame clones and omits some. From that table come the V and J calls and clone size; the DNA was used to work out D and trimming. Here the sample spans roughly 140,000 clones, approximately 86% being singletons. From germline, CDR1 is MNHEY and CDR2 SMNVEV (reference sequence). This CDR3 is built from 15 residues. Trimming cost V 5 bases and J 5 bases, with 16 bases left between them. What was sequenced was peripheral blood. This chain connects TRBV27 to TRBJ1-5; a possible D gene is TRBD1 (6 bases). This receptor was obtained from a woman aged 60-75 years with active or convalescent COVID-19. The CDR3 bases are TGTGCCAGCAGTCCTAGGGAAGGGGGGGATCAGCCCCAGCATTTT. Amino acids: CASSPREGGDQPQHF.